This T cell receptor beta chain was captured by sequencing in a study of T cells in Graves' hyperthyroidism and ophthalmopathy. Study findings and constraints: Most expanded thyroid clonotypes above 0.001 also appeared in blood.

Investigators excluded patients with uncontrolled infection, other autoimmune disease, pregnancy or lactation. Diagnosis relied on clinical symptoms, serum thyroxine and TRAb, thyroid ultrasound and orbital computed tomography. This clonotype was detected ten times or more. What it recognizes is unknown. Amplified regions were TCR beta CDR3 sequences from RNA transcripts. The HTBI primer set was used in a first-round RT-PCR of the TCR CDR3. TCRdb itself ran the multiplex PCR reads through MiXCR, one entry per CDR3 protein. The data show a few hundred thousand distinct CDR3 sequences, roughly 13% seen once. The sample taken for sequencing was blood. The clonotype was recovered from a woman aged 40-49 years with Graves' ophthalmopathy.

DNA for the CDR3: TGTGCCATCAGTGCGAGGGATGAAAAACTGTTTTTT. It specifies CAISARDEKLFF. The genes are TRBV10-3 and TRBJ1-4; D gene unclear. The ends were cut back, 4 bases at V and 6 bases at J, with 6 bases in the middle. CDR1 and CDR2 from the germline V gene are ENHRY and SYGVKD. The CDR3 spans 12 residues.